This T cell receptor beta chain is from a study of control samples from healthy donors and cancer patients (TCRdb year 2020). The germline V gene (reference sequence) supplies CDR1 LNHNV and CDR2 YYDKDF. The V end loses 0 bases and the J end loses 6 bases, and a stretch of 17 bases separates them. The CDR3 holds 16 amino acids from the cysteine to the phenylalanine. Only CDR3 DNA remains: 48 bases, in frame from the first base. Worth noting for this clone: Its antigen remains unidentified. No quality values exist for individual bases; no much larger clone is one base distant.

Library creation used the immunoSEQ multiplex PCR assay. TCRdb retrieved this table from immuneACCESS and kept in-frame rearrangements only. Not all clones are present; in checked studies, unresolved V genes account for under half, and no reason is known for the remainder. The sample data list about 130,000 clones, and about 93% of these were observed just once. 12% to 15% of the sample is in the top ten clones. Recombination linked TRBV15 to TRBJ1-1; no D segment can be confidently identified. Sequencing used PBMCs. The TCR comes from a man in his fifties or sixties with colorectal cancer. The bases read TGTGCCACCAGCAGAGATAGATCAGCCGGGCTGGCTGAAGCTTTCTTT. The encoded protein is CATSRDRSAGLAEAFF.